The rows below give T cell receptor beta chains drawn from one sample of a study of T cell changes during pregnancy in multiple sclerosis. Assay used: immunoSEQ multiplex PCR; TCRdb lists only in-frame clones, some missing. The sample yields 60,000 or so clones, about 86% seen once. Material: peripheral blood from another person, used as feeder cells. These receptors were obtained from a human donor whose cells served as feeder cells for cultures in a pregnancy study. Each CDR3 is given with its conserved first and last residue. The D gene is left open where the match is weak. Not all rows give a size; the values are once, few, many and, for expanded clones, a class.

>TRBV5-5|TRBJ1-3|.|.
CASSSRVNTIYF
TGTGCCAGCAGCTCCAGGGTTAACACCATATATTTT
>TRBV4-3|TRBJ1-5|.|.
CASSQDSTVSNQPQHF
TGCGCCAGCAGCCAAGATAGTACCGTTAGCAATCAGCCCCAGCATTTT
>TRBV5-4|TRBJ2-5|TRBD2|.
CASSPNGGSGQETQYF
TGTGCCAGCAGCCCCAACGGCGGGAGTGGGCAAGAGACCCAGTACTTC
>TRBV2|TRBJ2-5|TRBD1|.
CASRYRGYQETQYF
TGTGCCAGCAGGTACAGGGGTTACCAAGAGACCCAGTACTTC
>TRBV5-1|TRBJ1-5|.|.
CASSLVGGGEDQPQHF
TGCGCCAGCAGCTTGGTTGGGGGTGGTGAGGATCAGCCCCAGCATTTT
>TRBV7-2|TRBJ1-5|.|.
CASSLTPGPQHF
TGTGCCAGCAGCTTAACGCCGGGGCCCCAGCATTTT
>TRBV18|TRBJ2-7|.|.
CASSPGRGGTDEQYF
TGTGCCAGCTCACCTGGCAGAGGAGGTACCGACGAGCAGTACTTC
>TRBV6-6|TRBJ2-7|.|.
CASGRRSSYEQYF
TGTGCCAGCGGAAGGAGGAGCTCCTACGAGCAGTACTTC
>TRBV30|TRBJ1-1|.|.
CAWLTRESTEAFF
TGTGCCTGGCTCACTCGGGAGAGCACTGAAGCTTTCTTT
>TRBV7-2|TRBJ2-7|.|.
CASSGDRLSYEQYF
TGTGCCAGCAGCGGAGACAGGCTCTCCTACGAGCAGTACTTC
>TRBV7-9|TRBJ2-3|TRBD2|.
CASSLVLAGDTQYF
TGTGCCAGCAGCTTGGTCCTAGCGGGAGATACGCAGTATTTT
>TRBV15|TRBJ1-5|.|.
CATSPQGQGHQPQHF
TGTGCCACCAGCCCTCAGGGGCAGGGACATCAGCCCCAGCATTTT
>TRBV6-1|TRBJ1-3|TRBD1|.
CASSVFGQGPGNTIYF
TGTGCCAGCAGTGTTTTTGGACAGGGTCCTGGAAACACCATATATTTT
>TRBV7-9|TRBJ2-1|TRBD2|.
CASSSGGRAFYNEQFF
TGTGCCAGCAGCTCGGGCGGGAGGGCCTTCTACAATGAGCAGTTCTTC
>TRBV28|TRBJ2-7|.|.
CALRRDYEQYF
TGTGCTCTACGGAGGGATTACGAGCAGTACTTC
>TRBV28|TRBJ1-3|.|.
CASSLSGSGNTIYF
TGTGCCAGCAGTTTATCTGGCTCCGGAAACACCATATATTTT
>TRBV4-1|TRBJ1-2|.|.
CASSQGPVAGSNYGYTF
TGCGCCAGCAGCCAAGGCCCGGTAGCAGGATCAAACTATGGCTACACCTTC
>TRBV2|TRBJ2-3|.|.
CASSVEAGLPSDTQYF
TGTGCCAGCAGTGTCGAAGCGGGCCTCCCATCAGATACGCAGTATTTT
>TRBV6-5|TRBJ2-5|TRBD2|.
CASSRTSGVSETQYF
TGTGCCAGCAGCCGTACTAGCGGGGTTAGTGAGACCCAGTACTTC
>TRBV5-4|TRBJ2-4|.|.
CASSEAGGIKNIQYF
TGTGCCAGCAGCGAGGCCGGGGGTATTAAGAACATTCAGTACTTC
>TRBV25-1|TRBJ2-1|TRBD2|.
CASRGTSDRSEQFF
TGTGCCAGCAGAGGGACTAGCGATAGGTCTGAGCAGTTCTTC
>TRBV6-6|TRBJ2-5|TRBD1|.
CASSFSPDRDKETQYF
TGTGCCAGCAGTTTCTCTCCGGACAGGGACAAAGAGACCCAGTACTTC
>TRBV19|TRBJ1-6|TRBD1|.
CASQTGGTGSPLHF
TGTGCCAGTCAGACAGGGGGCACAGGATCACCCCTCCACTTT
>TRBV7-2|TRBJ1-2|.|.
CASSLGQGGGYTF
TGTGCCAGCAGCTTAGGCCAGGGAGGTGGCTACACCTTC
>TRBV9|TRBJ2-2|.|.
CASSVEGVPGELFF
TGTGCCAGCAGCGTAGAAGGGGTTCCCGGGGAGCTGTTTTTT
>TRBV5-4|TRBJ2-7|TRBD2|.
CASSLNPGGVHEQYF
TGTGCCAGCAGCCTCAACCCGGGGGGAGTACACGAGCAGTACTTC
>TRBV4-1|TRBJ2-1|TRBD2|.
CASSQELAGDSYNEQFF
TGCGCCAGCAGCCAAGAATTAGCGGGAGACTCCTACAATGAGCAGTTCTTC
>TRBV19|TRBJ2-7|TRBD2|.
CASSSRVAGSYEQYF
TGTGCCAGTAGTTCTCGAGTAGCGGGGAGCTACGAGCAGTACTTC
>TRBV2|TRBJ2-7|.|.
CACKMELSYEQYF
TGTGCCTGCAAGATGGAGCTTAGCTACGAGCAGTACTTC
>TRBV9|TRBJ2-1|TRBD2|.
CASRPGWEGTYNEQFF
TGTGCCAGCAGACCAGGGTGGGAGGGTACATACAATGAGCAGTTCTTC
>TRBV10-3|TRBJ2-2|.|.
CAMGRGSGELFF
TGTGCCATGGGTCGGGGGTCCGGGGAGCTGTTTTTT
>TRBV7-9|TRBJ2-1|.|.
CASSTAGARDNEQFF
TGTGCCAGTAGTACTGCGGGGGCCCGGGATAATGAGCAGTTCTTC
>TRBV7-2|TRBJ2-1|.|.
CASSVGWGRYNEQFF
TGTGCCAGCAGCGTCGGCTGGGGTCGCTACAATGAGCAGTTCTTC
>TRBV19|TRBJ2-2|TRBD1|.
CASSPDRGQVTGELFF
TGTGCCAGTAGCCCAGACAGGGGGCAGGTCACCGGGGAGCTGTTTTTT
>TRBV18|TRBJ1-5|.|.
CASSPGEGWQPQHF
TGTGCCAGCTCACCAGGGGAGGGCTGGCAGCCCCAGCATTTT
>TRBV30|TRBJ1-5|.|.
CAWSDTRNQPQHF
TGTGCCTGGAGCGATACAAGGAATCAGCCCCAGCATTTT
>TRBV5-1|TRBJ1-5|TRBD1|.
CASSDGQGGTNQPQHF
TGCGCCAGCAGCGACGGACAGGGGGGGACCAATCAGCCCCAGCATTTT
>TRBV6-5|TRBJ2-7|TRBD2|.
CASSSTSREQYF
TGTGCCAGCAGTTCGACTAGCCGAGAGCAGTACTTC
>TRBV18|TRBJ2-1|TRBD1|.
CASSPTGGNEQFF
TGTGCCAGCTCACCCACAGGGGGAAATGAGCAGTTCTTC
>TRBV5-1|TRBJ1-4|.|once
CASSIMIGGGEKLFF
TGCGCCAGCAGCATTATGATCGGGGGCGGTGAAAAACTGTTTTTT
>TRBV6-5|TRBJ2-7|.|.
CASSRTISYDRQYF
TGTGCCAGCAGTCGGACTATCAGCTACGATCGCCAGTACTTC
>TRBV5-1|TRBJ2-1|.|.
CASSLAKGIYNEQFF
TGCGCCAGCAGCTTGGCCAAGGGCATATACAATGAGCAGTTCTTC
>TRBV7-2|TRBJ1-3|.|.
CASSLAAGPSYPTLSGNTIYF
TGTGCCAGCAGCTTAGCAGCAGGCCCCAGCTATCCTACACTCTCTGGAAACACCATATATTTT
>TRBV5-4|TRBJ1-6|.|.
CASSDQSYTDSPLHF
TGTGCCAGCAGCGACCAAAGCTATACGGATTCACCCCTCCACTTT
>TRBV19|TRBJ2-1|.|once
CASSISPRPWGNEQFF
TGTGCCAGTAGTATATCGCCTCGACCATGGGGGAATGAGCAGTTCTTC
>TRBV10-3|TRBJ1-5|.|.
CAISESIGRINQPQHF
TGTGCCATCAGTGAGTCTATAGGGAGGATTAACCAGCCCCAGCATTTT
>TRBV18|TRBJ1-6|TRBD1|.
CASSAGQLYNSPLHF
TGTGCCAGCTCAGCGGGACAGCTCTATAATTCACCCCTCCACTTT
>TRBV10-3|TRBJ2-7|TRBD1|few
CAISVTGGIVEQYF
TGTGCCATCAGTGTTACAGGGGGCATCGTCGAGCAGTACTTC
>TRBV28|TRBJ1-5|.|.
CASRVSNQPQHF
TGTGCCAGCAGGGTCAGCAATCAGCCCCAGCATTTT
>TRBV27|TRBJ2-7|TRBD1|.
CASSLSDRGFPYEQYF
TGTGCCAGCAGTCTATCTGACAGGGGATTCCCCTACGAGCAGTACTTC
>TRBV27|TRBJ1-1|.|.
CASSLGEGTEAFF
TGTGCCAGCAGTTTGGGGGAGGGCACTGAAGCTTTCTTT
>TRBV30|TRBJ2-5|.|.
CAWSVGQGTSQETQYF
TGTGCCTGGAGTGTAGGCCAGGGGACCTCCCAAGAGACCCAGTACTTC
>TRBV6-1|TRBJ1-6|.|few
CATTYNNGNSPLHF
TGTGCCACCACTTACAACAATGGTAATTCACCCCTCCACTTT